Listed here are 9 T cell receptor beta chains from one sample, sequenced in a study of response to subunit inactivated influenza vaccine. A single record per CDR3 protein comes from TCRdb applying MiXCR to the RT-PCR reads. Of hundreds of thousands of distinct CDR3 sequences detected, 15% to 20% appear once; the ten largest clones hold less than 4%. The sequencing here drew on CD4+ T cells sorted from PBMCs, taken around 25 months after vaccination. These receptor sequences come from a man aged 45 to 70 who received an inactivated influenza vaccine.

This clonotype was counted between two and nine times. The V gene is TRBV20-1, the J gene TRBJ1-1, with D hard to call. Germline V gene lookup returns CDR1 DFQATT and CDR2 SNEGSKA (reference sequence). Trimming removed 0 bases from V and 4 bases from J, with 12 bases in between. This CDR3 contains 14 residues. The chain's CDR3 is CSARDKLRFTEAFF. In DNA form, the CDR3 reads TGCAGTGCTAGAGATAAATTGAGGTTCACTGAAGCTTTCTTT.

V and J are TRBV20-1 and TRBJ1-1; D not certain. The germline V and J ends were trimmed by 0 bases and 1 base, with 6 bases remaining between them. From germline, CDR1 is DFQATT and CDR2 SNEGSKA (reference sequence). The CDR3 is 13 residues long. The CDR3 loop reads CSARDFRNTEAFF. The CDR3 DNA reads TGCAGTGCTAGAGATTTTAGGAACACTGAAGCTTTCTTT.

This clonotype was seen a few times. CDR3 loop: CSARPPRGWETQYF. The DNA of the CDR3 is TGCAGTGCTAGACCGCCACGGGGGTGGGAGACCCAGTACTTC. V usage is TRBV20-1 and J usage is TRBJ2-5; a possible D gene is TRBD2 (6 bases). V was trimmed by 2 bases and J by 5 bases, leaving 15 bases between them. The length of the CDR3 is 14 residues. Germline V gives CDR1 DFQATT, CDR2 SNEGSKA (reference sequence).

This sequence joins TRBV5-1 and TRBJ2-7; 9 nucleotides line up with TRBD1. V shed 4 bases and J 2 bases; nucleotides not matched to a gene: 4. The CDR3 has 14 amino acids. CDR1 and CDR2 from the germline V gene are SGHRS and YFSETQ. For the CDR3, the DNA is TGCGCCAGCAGCGATCGGACAGGGGCCTACGAGCAGTACTTC. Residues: CASSDRTGAYEQYF. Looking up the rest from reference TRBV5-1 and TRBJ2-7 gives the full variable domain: KAGVTQTPRYLIKTRGQQVTLSCSPISGHRSVSWYQQTPGQGLQFLFEYFSETQRNKGNFPGRFSGRQFSNSRSEMNVSTLELGDSALYLCASSDRTGAYEQYFGPGTRLTVT.

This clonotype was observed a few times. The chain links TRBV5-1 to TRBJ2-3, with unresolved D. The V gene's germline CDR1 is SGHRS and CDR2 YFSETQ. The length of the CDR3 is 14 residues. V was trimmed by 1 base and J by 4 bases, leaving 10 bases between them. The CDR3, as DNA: TGCGCCAGCAGCTTGATTGCAAACCCAGATACGCAGTATTTT. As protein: CASSLIANPDTQYF.

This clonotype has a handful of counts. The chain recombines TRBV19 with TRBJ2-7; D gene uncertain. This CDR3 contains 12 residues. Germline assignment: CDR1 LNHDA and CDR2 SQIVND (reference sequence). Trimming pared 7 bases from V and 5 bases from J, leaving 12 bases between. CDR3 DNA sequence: TGTGCCAGTACGTCTAGAGCCAACGAGCAGTACTTC. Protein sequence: CASTSRANEQYF.

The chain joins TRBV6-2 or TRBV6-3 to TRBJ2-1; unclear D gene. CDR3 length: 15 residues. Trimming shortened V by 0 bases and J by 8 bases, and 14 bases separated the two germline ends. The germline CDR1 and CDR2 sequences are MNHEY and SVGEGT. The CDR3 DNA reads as TGTGCCAGCAGTTACTCGAATCTGAGTGTGGATGAGCAGTTCTTC. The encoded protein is CASSYSNLSVDEQFF.

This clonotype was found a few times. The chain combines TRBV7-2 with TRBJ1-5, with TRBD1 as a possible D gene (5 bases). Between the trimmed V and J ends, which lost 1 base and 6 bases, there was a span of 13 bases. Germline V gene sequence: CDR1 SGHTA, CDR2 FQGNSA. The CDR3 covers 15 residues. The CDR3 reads CASSLVQGLAQPQHF. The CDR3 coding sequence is TGTGCCAGCAGCTTAGTCCAGGGTTTGGCTCAGCCCCAGCATTTT.

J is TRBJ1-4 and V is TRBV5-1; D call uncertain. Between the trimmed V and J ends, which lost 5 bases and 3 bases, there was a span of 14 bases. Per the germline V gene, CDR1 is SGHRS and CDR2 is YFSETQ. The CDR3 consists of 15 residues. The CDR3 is CASRPSGLANEKLFF. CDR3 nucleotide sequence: TGCGCCAGCAGACCGTCTGGGTTGGCTAATGAAAAACTGTTTTTT.